This is a list of T cell receptor beta chains from one sample in a study of blood T cell repertoires in COVID-19. Sequencing used immunoSEQ multiplex PCR; TCRdb keeps in-frame clones, though not all of them. The top ten hold just over 15% of the sample, which has 43,000 or so clones, 87% seen once. The specimen sequenced was peripheral blood. The receptors originated from a man aged 60 to 69 with active COVID-19. CDR3s include the opening cysteine and the closing phenylalanine or tryptophan. The order of the fields is V gene, D gene, J gene, clone size, CDR3 protein, CDR3 DNA. D genes are given only for firm matches. For some rows the clone size is stated as once, few or many, or as a class when expanded; others skip it.

>TRBV7-8|TRBD2|TRBJ2-7|NA
CASSGGTSGSLYEQYF
TGTGCCAGCAGCGGCGGGACTAGCGGGAGTCTTTACGAGCAGTACTTC
>TRBV5-1|NA|TRBJ1-1|few
CASSLAQGGTEAFF
TGCGCCAGCAGCTTGGCCCAGGGAGGCACTGAAGCTTTCTTT
>TRBV5-1|TRBD2|TRBJ2-2|NA
CASSLGSGGTGELFF
TGCGCCAGCAGCTTGGGATCGGGGGGCACCGGGGAGCTGTTTTTT
>TRBV9|NA|TRBJ1-5|few
CASSADSNQPQHF
TGTGCCAGCAGCGCAGATAGCAATCAGCCCCAGCATTTT
>TRBV11-2|TRBD1|TRBJ1-1|few
CASSPEGTAYEAFF
TGTGCCAGCAGCCCGGAGGGGACAGCGTATGAAGCTTTCTTT
>TRBV6-1|TRBD1|TRBJ2-3|NA
CASSEPGQGTDTQYF
TGTGCCAGCAGTGAACCGGGACAGGGGACAGATACGCAGTATTTT
>TRBV10-3|NA|TRBJ2-7|NA
CAISAKGTYEQYF
TGTGCCATCAGTGCTAAGGGGACCTACGAGCAGTACTTC
>TRBV28|NA|TRBJ1-5|NA
CASSLQGSAYSNQPQHF
TGTGCCAGCAGTTTGCAGGGGTCCGCTTATAGCAATCAGCCCCAGCATTTT
>TRBV9|NA|TRBJ2-1|NA
CASSVGRSYNEQFF
TGTGCCAGCAGCGTTGGGAGGTCCTACAATGAGCAGTTCTTC
>TRBV27|TRBD2|TRBJ2-4|once
CASSLTSGTSGRLYF
TGTGCCAGCAGTTTAACTTCCGGGACTAGCGGGAGGCTCTACTTC
>TRBV19|NA|TRBJ2-2|NA
CASSPIRGASNTGELFF
TGTGCCAGTAGCCCAATACGGGGGGCGTCGAACACCGGGGAGCTGTTTTTT
>TRBV28|TRBD2|TRBJ2-1|NA
CASKGLAGGSYNEQFF
TGTGCCAGCAAGGGACTAGCGGGAGGGTCTTACAATGAGCAGTTCTTC
>TRBV5-4|TRBD1|TRBJ2-7|few
CASSRRDRASYEQYF
TGTGCCAGCAGCAGACGGGACAGAGCATCCTACGAGCAGTACTTC
>TRBV5-5|NA|TRBJ2-1|few
CASSLEGESYNEQFF
TGTGCCAGCAGCTTGGAGGGGGAATCCTACAATGAGCAGTTCTTC
>TRBV9|TRBD2|TRBJ2-3|NA
CASSVALAGGPGTDTQYF
TGTGCCAGCAGCGTAGCTCTAGCGGGAGGGCCTGGCACAGATACGCAGTATTTT
>TRBV19|NA|TRBJ2-2|NA
CASSTGENGELFF
TGTGCCAGTAGTACGGGGGAGAACGGGGAGCTGTTTTTT
>TRBV28|NA|TRBJ1-4|NA
CASSLSGNSNEKLFF
TGTGCCAGCAGTTTGTCAGGGAACTCAAATGAAAAACTGTTTTTT
>TRBV5-1|TRBD2|TRBJ2-1|NA
CASSSGTSGYNEQFF
TGCGCCAGCAGTTCCGGGACTAGCGGTTACAATGAGCAGTTCTTC
>TRBV15|NA|TRBJ1-4|NA
CATSGRGGNEKLFF
TGTGCCACCAGCGGGAGGGGAGGTAATGAAAAACTGTTTTTT
>TRBV18|TRBD1|TRBJ2-7|NA
CASSPEGTGGREQYF
TGTGCCAGCTCACCGGAAGGGACAGGGGGCCGGGAGCAGTACTTC
>TRBV9|NA|TRBJ2-3|NA
CASSARDFTTDTQYF
TGTGCCAGCAGCGCACGGGACTTCACCACAGATACGCAGTATTTT